The present T cell receptor beta chain was sequenced within a study of Ad26.COV2.S vaccination and SARS-CoV-2 variants (dated by TCRdb to 2020 to 2023). Regarding the research as a whole: Donors in the vaccine arm were drawn from COV1001, a phase I-IIa trial of Ad26.COV2.S in healthy adults that was multicentre, randomized, double-blind and placebo-controlled. Throughout the experiments and outcome assessment, investigators stayed blinded to trial group allocation. TCRbeta repertoire sequencing served as the tool for gauging how specific and how broad the SARS-CoV-2-reactive T cell receptors were following Ad26.COV2.S vaccination. Participants in the trial were split at random into five groups of five each, receiving low-dose or high-dose Ad26.COV2.S once or twice, or else placebo on both occasions. The TCR-sequenced set comprised about 32 samples: around 20 Ad26.COV2.S vaccine recipients, 5 placebo recipients and 8 SARS-CoV-2 convalescent individuals. Ad26.COV2.S was given intramuscularly at 5x10^10 or 1x10^11 viral particles, as a single shot or as two shots 56 days apart.

What the study reported, not specific to this receptor: Vaccine and placebo recipients had comparable non-spike TCR breadth, which fits with the vaccine containing only spike. The study was not powered for comparison of responses between vaccine doses or regimens. The authors noted that the TCR breadth and depth analyses may have underestimated total T cell responses. After vaccination, spike-specific CD8+ and CD4+ T cell responses were reported to show substantial breadth. Ad26.COV2.S recipients had higher spike-specific TCR breadth than placebo recipients (P = 0.0014).

The sample's treatment or condition label, in plain terms: about 20 received Ad26.COV2.S at low or high dose, single or two shots; roughly five received placebo; per-sample allocation not given. For vaccine and placebo recipients, repertoires were sequenced using samples collected on day 63 after the first injection. Cohort 1b enrolled about two dozen adults aged 18-55 years at a single site in Boston, USA, between 29 July and 7 August 2020. Ad26.COV2.S was a replication-incompetent adenovirus type 26 vector that expressed a prefusion-stabilized SARS-CoV-2 spike protein derived from the original Wuhan strain. The immunoSEQ Assay was used to sequence TCRbeta CDR3 regions. After extraction, genomic DNA underwent amplification by bias-controlled multiplex PCR, followed by high-throughput sequencing. For the original study's pipeline: To quantify the absolute abundance of every unique TCRbeta CDR3 region, sequences were collapsed and filtered. Usable DNA was measured by amplifying reference genes present in all nucleated cells, and TCRbeta template counts were normalized to that usable DNA to estimate T cell fraction. Repertoire TCRs were annotated as SARS-CoV-2-specific when V gene, CDR3 amino acid sequence and J gene were exactly matched to a known reactive TCR set. The reference SARS-CoV-2 TCR set came from MIRA and was filtered for enrichment in COVID-19-positive ImmuneCODE repertoires, removing public or cross-reactive TCRs. Drawing on the MIRA antigens, annotated TCRs were analysed further at the level of specific ORF or position within ORF. Depth was the summed frequency of annotated unique rearrangements, while breadth was defined as annotated unique rearrangements over total unique productive rearrangements. Two-sided Wilcoxon rank-sum tests were used to compare TCR breadth between groups. TCRdb stores this immuneACCESS table with in-frame sequences only. Part of the clones is absent; in the studies checked, under half of the shortfall reflects unresolved V genes, and no reason is known for the rest. V and J calls and clone size are those listed in that table; D and trimming were worked out from the DNA. The sample yields approximately 460,000 clones; roughly nine tenths were counted once. 1.7% of the sample goes to the ten largest clones.

A note on this clone: The antigen it binds to is not known. The input lacks base qualities; no much larger clone sits a single base away.

V lost 1 base and J lost 7 bases; the stretch between them is 14 bases long. The CDR3 starts with the cysteine, ends with the phenylalanine, and has 15 residues. Only CDR3 DNA is held: 45 bases, read in frame from base 1. CDR1 SGHTA and CDR2 FQGTGA were looked up in the germline V gene. The TCR originated in a person aged 18-60 years who received the Ad26.COV2.S COVID-19 vaccine or a placebo. The sample consisted of peripheral blood, taken in a trial of Ad26.COV2.S vaccine versus placebo. In this chain, TRBV7-3 is recombined with TRBJ2-1; a tentative D match to TRBD2 spans 7 bases. The CDR3 region has the sequence CASSLRGGNFNEQFF. The DNA sequence is TGTGCCAGCAGCTTAAGGGGGGGCAATTTTAATGAGCAGTTCTTC.